These 18 T cell receptor beta chains were all obtained from the same sample, sequenced in a study of T cell clonotyping in hematopoietic cell transplantation. This table comes from immunoSEQ multiplex PCR, and its TCRdb copy is limited to in-frame clones, with some not included. The table includes around 80,000 clones, 95% to 97% detected once. The time point was: recipient sample about 28 days before transplant, after cytoreduction. The specimen comprised peripheral blood mononuclear cells, sampled before stem cell transplant. All receptors derive from a woman aged 45-60 years with acute myeloid leukemia. Some clones in this sample may be carry-over from other donors' samples.

V gene TRBV30 combines with J gene TRBJ1-1; D gene uncertain. With 0 bases removed from V and 1 base from J, the gap between germline ends came to 15 bases. The CDR3 totals 16 residues. Germline assignment: CDR1 GTSNPN and CDR2 SVGIG (reference sequence). The CDR3 reads CAWSVREWSGNTEAFF. CDR3 sequence (DNA): TGTGCCTGGAGTGTGAGGGAGTGGTCCGGGAACACTGAAGCTTTCTTT.

The V call is TRBV6-5, the J call TRBJ1-2; the D is unclear. V dropped 2 bases and J dropped 8 bases, with 15 bases sitting between them. The CDR3 contains 14 residues. CDR1 and CDR2 (germline): MNHEY, SVGAGI. The CDR3 region has the DNA TGTGCCAGCAGTTACCGGTCGGCGCGCGGGGGCTACACCTTC. Translating it yields CASSYRSARGGYTF.

In DNA, the CDR3 is TGCGCCAGCAGCTTGGTTATGTCAGGTGGGACAGATACGCAGTATTTT. Its protein product is CASSLVMSGGTDTQYF. The V call is TRBV5-1, the J call TRBJ2-3; D not certain. Between the trimmed V and J ends, which lost 0 bases and 3 bases, there was a span of 14 bases. Germline V gives CDR1 SGHRS, CDR2 YFSETQ. CDR3 length equals 16 residues.

The V call is TRBV30, the J call TRBJ1-5, with 8 positions matching TRBD1. After removal of 3 bases from V and 2 bases from J, the junction contained 6 bases not matched to a gene. The CDR3 extends over 15 amino acids. Per the germline V gene, CDR1 is GTSNPN and CDR2 is SVGIG (reference sequence). The CDR3, as DNA: TGTGCCTGGAGGCAACCGGGACAGGGCAATCAGCCCCAGCATTTT. This gives the protein CAWRQPGQGNQPQHF.

This chain connects TRBV5-4 to TRBJ2-1, with D perhaps assigned TRBD1 or TRBD2 (6 bases each). The CDR3 has 18 amino acids. V was clipped by 1 base and J by 0 bases, with 17 bases between them. Germline V CDR1 and CDR2: SGHNT, YYREEE (reference sequence). DNA for the CDR3: TGTGCCAGCAGCTTGTGGGGGGCGGGGCGGAACTCCTACAATGAGCAGTTCTTC. This gives the protein CASSLWGAGRNSYNEQFF.

In this sample, this clone turned up once. A junction boundary mismatches the germline segment, possibly from a read error. The V call is TRBV28, the J call TRBJ2-5; the D is unclear. The germline V gene encodes CDR1 MDHEN and CDR2 SYDVKM. This CDR3 region has 14 residues. The CDR3 DNA sequence: TGTGCCAGCAGTTCTTACAAGCGCCAAGGGACCCAGTACTTC. The encoded protein is CASSSYKRQGTQYF.

This chain uses TRBV19 with TRBJ1-6, with D maybe TRBD1 (6 bases). V dropped 3 bases and J dropped 7 bases, with 16 bases sitting between them. CDR3 length: 16 residues. Germline CDR1 LNHDA, CDR2 SQIVND (reference sequence). CDR3 amino acids: CASSISPGVDNSPLHF. DNA for the CDR3: TGTGCCAGTAGTATTTCGCCAGGGGTCGACAATTCACCCCTCCACTTT. The variable domain in full, completed from reference TRBV19 and TRBJ1-6, reads DGGITQSPKYLFRKEGQNVTLSCEQNLNHDAMYWYRQDPGQGLRLIYYSQIVNDFQKGDIAEGYSVSREKKESFPLTVTSAQKNPTAFYLCASSISPGVDNSPLHFGNGTRLTVT.

The V and J genes are TRBV5-1 and TRBJ2-1; 12 bases match TRBD2. The J segment lost 1 base and the V segment lost 1 base, leaving 9 bases of the junction unmatched. Germline V gives CDR1 SGHRS, CDR2 YFSETQ. This CDR3 comprises 19 residues. CDR3 loop: CASSLTGLAGMLSYNEQFF. CDR3 bases: TGCGCCAGCAGCTTGACTGGACTAGCGGGAATGTTGTCCTACAATGAGCAGTTCTTC.

The chain uses TRBV10-1 and TRBJ2-3, with D tentatively TRBD2 (6 bases). Trimming took off 4 bases at V and 6 bases at J, with 14 bases between the two ends. Germline V CDR1 and CDR2: WNHNN, SYGVQD (reference sequence). CDR3 size: 14 residues. CDR3 loop: CASSAGGRSDTQYF. The CDR3 region has the DNA TGCGCCAGCAGTGCCGGAGGGCGAAGTGATACGCAGTATTTT.

The chain combines TRBV2 with TRBJ1-2, with a weak D call TRBD1 (5 bases). V was trimmed by 8 bases and J by 5 bases, leaving 6 bases between them. This CDR3 has 10 residues. Per germline, CDR1 SNHLY and CDR2 FYNNEI. The CDR3 protein is CASRGYGYTF. CDR3 coding DNA: TGTGCCAGCCGGGGGTATGGCTACACCTTC.

The V call is TRBV19, the J call TRBJ1-5; D possibly corresponds to TRBD1 (5 bases). Looked up from germline, CDR1 is LNHDA and CDR2 is SQIVND (reference sequence). V dropped 1 base and J dropped 1 base, with 11 bases sitting between them. CDR3 length: 16 amino acids. DNA for the CDR3: TGTGCCAGTAGTATAGTTTGGGGGGAGAGCAATCAGCCCCAGCATTTT. The encoded protein is CASSIVWGESNQPQHF.

The rearrangement uses TRBV18 and TRBJ2-3, with 7 bases matching TRBD1. Trimming took 5 bases from V and 6 from J; bases not matched to a gene: 8. CDR3 size: 14 residues. Germline V CDR1 and CDR2: KGHSH, LQKENI. The CDR3 DNA sequence: TGTGCCAGCTCAGGCTCAAGGGGGCCGGATACGCAGTATTTT. Translating gives CASSGSRGPDTQYF.

V is TRBV6-5 and J is TRBJ1-2; TRBD1 might be the D (6 bases). V was clipped by 6 bases and J by 8 bases, with 13 bases between them. Germline assignment: CDR1 MNHEY and CDR2 SVGAGI. The CDR3 sequence is 12 residues long. The CDR3: CASSPRGLGYTF. CDR3 sequence (DNA): TGTGCCAGCAGCCCCCGGGGGCTCGGCTACACCTTC.

The chain employs TRBV27 and TRBJ1-2, with D unclear. The germline V and J ends were trimmed by 4 bases and 1 base, with 7 bases remaining between them. This CDR3 contains 13 residues. Germline CDR1 and CDR2: MNHEY and SMNVEV (reference sequence). CDR3 amino acids: CASSSGVNYGYTF. DNA for the CDR3: TGTGCCAGCAGTTCCGGGGTTAACTATGGCTACACCTTC.

The chain has TRBV11-2 and TRBJ2-3, with 13 positions matching TRBD2. CDR1 SGHAT and CDR2 FQNNGV come from the germline V gene. The CDR3 is made up of 15 amino acids. V lost 9 bases, J lost 3 bases, and 6 bases stayed unmatched. CDR3 nucleotide sequence: TGTGCCAGTCTACTAGCGGGAGGGCCGACAGATACGCAGTATTTT. Protein product: CASLLAGGPTDTQYF. Full variable domain (outside the CDR3, taken from reference TRBV11-2 and TRBJ2-3): EAGVAQSPRYKIIEKRQSVAFWCNPISGHATLYWYQQILGQGPKLLIQFQNNGVVDDSQLPKDRFSAERLKGVDSTLKIQPAKLEDSAVYLCASLLAGGPTDTQYFGPGTRLTVL.

The J gene is TRBJ1-2, the V gene TRBV28, with D perhaps TRBD1 (5 bases). V shed 8 bases and J shed 6 bases, with 13 bases lying between them. The CDR3 runs 12 residues. Germline V gene lookup returns CDR1 MDHEN and CDR2 SYDVKM. DNA of the CDR3: TGTGCCAGCTCTTTGAGGGACCATGGCTACACCTTC. Amino acids: CASSLRDHGYTF.

V usage is TRBV7-2 and J usage is TRBJ1-2; no firm D call. The CDR3 sequence is 12 residues long. V lost 4 bases to trimming and J lost 1 base, with 4 bases between them. Germline CDR1 reads SGHTA; CDR2 reads FQGNSA. The CDR3, as DNA: TGTGCCAGCAGCTACCTTAACTATGGCTACACCTTC. Protein product: CASSYLNYGYTF.

This chain links TRBV30 with TRBJ1-3; D uncertain. The CDR3 extends over 14 amino acids. Germline CDR1 GTSNPN, CDR2 SVGIG (reference sequence). Trimming took 1 base from V and 2 from J, leaving 9 bases between them. The CDR3 DNA is TGTGCCTGGAGTGACGGCGGAACTGGAAACACCATATATTTT. This gives the protein CAWSDGGTGNTIYF.